These T cell receptor beta chains were read from a single sample in a study of vaccination and CD4 T cells after COVID-19. These TCRs' antigens remain unknown. Each CDR3 protein gets one entry after TCRdb re-called the PCR reads with MiXCR. The sample gives several thousand distinct CDR3 sequences, approximately 33% of which show up once; about a tenth is in the top ten. This material consisted of CD4+ T cells from blood, cultured in vitro, taken after SARS-CoV-2 vaccination. These receptors were collected from a human donor who had recovered from COVID-19. CDR3s include the opening cysteine and the closing phenylalanine or tryptophan.

V gene,CDR3 length,CDR3 protein
TRBV5-1,14,CASSLWGPQETQYF
TRBV28,12,CALGARTDTQYF
TRBV19,14,CASSIDVTVGEQYF
TRBV6-5,17,CASSYSRWDSARNEQFF
TRBV5-5,12,CASSLTGSFYTF
TRBV11-3,11,CASSLNNEQFF
TRBV10-3,13,CATTGEMGQPQHF
TRBV6-1,16,CASSASTGVIWYGYTF
TRBV6-1,13,CASSPGGSDEQYF
TRBV24-1,15,CATSDSFRAGETQYF
TRBV20-1,15,CSAEQGTSGVRTQYF
TRBV4-2,17,CASSRGTSGSSQHEQYF
TRBV20-1,17,CSANPDPGLAVYNEQFF
TRBV20-1,13,CSADSGMVNEQFF
TRBV5-1,13,CASSLARGDGYTF
TRBV20-1,14,CSATNSGGAHEQYF
TRBV5-5,15,CASSLEVGGYNEQFF
TRBV20-1,15,CSARNTEGAGNTIYF
TRBV20-1,12,CSAGGQNHGYTF
TRBV7-9,12,CASSLTGDEQYF
TRBV20-1,12,CSARNREYGYTF
TRBV20-1,15,CSAPNDRMSSYEQYF
TRBV28,15,CASSARGQGGHEQYF
TRBV24-1,16,CATSDLGLAGPETQYF
TRBV10-1,12,CASSRDYNEQFF
TRBV20-1,17,CSARDPGTSGSGDEQYF
TRBV10-3,16,CAISAGQGPGADTQYF
TRBV20-1,14,CSASWGGGNQPQHF
TRBV11-1,13,CASSVNREAGYTF
TRBV18,14,CASSPGSGRETQYF
TRBV10-3,13,CAISGGGTDTQYF
TRBV20-1,13,CSAPRQGTTEAFF
TRBV28,12,CASSLQTDTQYF
TRBV20-1,14,CSASSGSSNQPQHF
TRBV24-1,15,CATSDLRGGDQPQHF
TRBV6-5,14,CASSYDRANTEAFF
TRBV20-1,14,CSALKGAYNYGYTF
TRBV7-9,17,CASSPRVSGQMNTEAFF
TRBV6-1,16,CASTTNSGRGPGGYTF
TRBV27,14,CASSLWGRNTEAFF
TRBV9,13,CASSERGAHGYTF
TRBV7-3,15,CASSFSGARGETQYF
TRBV5-4,15,CASSLYTSGGETQYF
TRBV20-1,12,CSARDYTDTQYF
TRBV29-1,13,CSVAGQGFSEQYF
TRBV18,13,CASSPWGRDEQFF
TRBV27,15,CASSWFGGLNNEQFF
TRBV14,14,CASSPLRDYNEQFF
TRBV5-1,16,CASSLVVGATPETQYF
TRBV28,14,CASSLRQIQETQYF
TRBV19,14,CASRLAGYYNEQFF
TRBV7-7,15,CASSLDPSSYNEQFF
TRBV5-5,14,CASSLARGGETQYF
TRBV6-2/TRBV6-3,16,CASHLGLLGDSYEQYF
TRBV6-2/TRBV6-3,14,CASSYTVGQETQYF
TRBV7-8,13,CASSLVKAGEQYF
TRBV20-1,13,CSASTSYNYEQYF
TRBV28,14,CASSLDRESNTIYF
TRBV20-1,13,CSAGSGVTDTQYF